This TCR beta chain is from a study of blood T cell repertoires in COVID-19. Study at large: The United States, Italy and Spain were the sources of the acute and convalescent COVID-19 samples.

Method: immunoSEQ multiplex PCR; TCRdb's copy keeps in-frame clones and lacks some. The table includes about 120,000 clones, 85% detected once. The CDR3 runs 13 residues. Trimming stripped 4 bases from V and 1 base from J, with 4 bases between. The germline V gene encodes CDR1 SGHTA and CDR2 FQGTGA. The V and J genes are TRBV7-3 and TRBJ2-2, with D uncertain. Sequenced: peripheral blood. The receptor's source is a man aged 80 or over with acute or convalescent COVID-19. This chain's CDR3 is CASSSLNTGELFF. The CDR3 bases are TGTGCCAGCAGCTCACTGAACACCGGGGAGCTGTTTTTT.